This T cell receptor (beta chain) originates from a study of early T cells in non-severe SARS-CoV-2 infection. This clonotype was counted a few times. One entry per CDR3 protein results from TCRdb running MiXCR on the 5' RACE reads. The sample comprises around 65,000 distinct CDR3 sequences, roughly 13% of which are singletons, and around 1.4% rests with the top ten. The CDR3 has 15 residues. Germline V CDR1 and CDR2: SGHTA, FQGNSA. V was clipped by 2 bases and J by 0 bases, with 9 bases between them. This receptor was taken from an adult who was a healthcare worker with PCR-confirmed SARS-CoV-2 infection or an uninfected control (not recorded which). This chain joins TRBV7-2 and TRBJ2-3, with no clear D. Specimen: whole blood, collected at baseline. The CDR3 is CASSLHLFSTDTQYF. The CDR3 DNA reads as TGTGCCAGCAGCTTACACCTATTTAGCACAGATACGCAGTATTTT.